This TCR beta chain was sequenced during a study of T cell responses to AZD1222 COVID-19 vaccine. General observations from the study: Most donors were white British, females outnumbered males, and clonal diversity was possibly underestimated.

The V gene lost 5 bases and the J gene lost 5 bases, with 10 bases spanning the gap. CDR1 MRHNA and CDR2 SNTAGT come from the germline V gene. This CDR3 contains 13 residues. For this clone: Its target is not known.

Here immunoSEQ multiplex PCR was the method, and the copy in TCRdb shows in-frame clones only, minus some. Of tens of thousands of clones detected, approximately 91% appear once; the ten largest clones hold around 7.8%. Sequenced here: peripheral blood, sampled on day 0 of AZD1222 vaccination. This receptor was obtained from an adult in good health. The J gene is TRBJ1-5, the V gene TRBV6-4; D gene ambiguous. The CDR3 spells CASSLEIDQPQHF. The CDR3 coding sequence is TGTGCCAGCAGTTTAGAGATCGATCAGCCCCAGCATTTT.